This TCR beta chain was captured by sequencing in a study of technical replicates of blood from a few donors. V was pared by 7 bases and J by 4 bases, with 20 bases between. From germline, CDR1 is SGHVS and CDR2 FQNEAQ. The CDR3 covers 16 residues. Assay used: immunoSEQ multiplex PCR; TCRdb lists only in-frame clones, some missing. The sample contains about 14,000 clones, 84% of which appear only once. The TCR was taken from a human donor in good health. The chain employs TRBV7-8 and TRBJ1-3, with D possibly being TRBD1 (5 bases). The sample comprised PBMCs. The CDR3 loop is CASTVPDPQGGNTIYF. In DNA, the CDR3 is TGTGCCAGCACCGTACCCGACCCTCAGGGAGGAAACACCATATATTTT.